This TCR beta chain derives from a study of T cells in Graves' hyperthyroidism and ophthalmopathy. Whole-study context: Peripheral blood was collected at initial diagnosis, before any treatment. Study-level results: A model built on 13 V-J features separated ophthalmopathy from stable hyperthyroidism. Most thyroid clonotypes expanded above 0.001 were also detected in blood.

RNA transcripts yielded amplified TCR beta CDR3 regions. Carried out on the TCR CDR3, a first-round RT-PCR used the HTBI primer set. TCRdb ran MiXCR on the multiplex PCR reads and lists one entry per CDR3 protein. The data contain about 420,000 distinct CDR3 sequences, around 14% of them seen just once; the ten biggest clones take up 14%. This clonotype occurred a few times. Its antigen is as yet unknown. In making diagnoses, clinical symptoms, serum thyroxine and TRAb, thyroid ultrasound and orbital computed tomography were all used. The receptor was derived from a woman younger than 30 with Graves' hyperthyroidism. Sequencing was performed on blood.

The CDR3 protein is CSVEIKTYEQYF. For the CDR3, the DNA is TGCAGCGTTGAAATCAAAACCTACGAGCAGTACTTC. The chain carries TRBV29-1 and TRBJ2-7, with unresolved D. The V end was cut by 2 bases, the J end by 2 bases, with 7 bases between. The germline gives CDR1 SQVTM, CDR2 ANQGSEA. CDR3 size: 12 residues.